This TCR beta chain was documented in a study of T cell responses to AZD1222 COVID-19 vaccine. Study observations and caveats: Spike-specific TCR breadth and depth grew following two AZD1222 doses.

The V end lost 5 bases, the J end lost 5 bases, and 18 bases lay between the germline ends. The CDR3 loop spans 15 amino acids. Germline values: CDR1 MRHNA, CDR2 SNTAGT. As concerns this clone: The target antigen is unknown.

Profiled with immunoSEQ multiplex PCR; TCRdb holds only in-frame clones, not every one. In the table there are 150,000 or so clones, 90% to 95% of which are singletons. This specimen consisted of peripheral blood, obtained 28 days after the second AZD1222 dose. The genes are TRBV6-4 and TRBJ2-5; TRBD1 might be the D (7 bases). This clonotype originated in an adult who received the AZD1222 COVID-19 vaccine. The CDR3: CASSPAQGGLETQYF. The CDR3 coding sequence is TGTGCCAGCAGTCCGGCGCAGGGGGGATTGGAGACCCAGTACTTC.